Below are 32 T cell receptor beta chains sequenced from a single sample in a study of T cell responses to AZD1222 COVID-19 vaccine. The assay was immunoSEQ multiplex PCR, and TCRdb's table has in-frame clones only and misses some. The sample lists about 150,000 clones; less than 95% were seen once. The input for sequencing was peripheral blood, taken on day 0 of AZD1222 vaccination. The receptors come from an adult in good health.

This clone was seen only once. V usage is TRBV12-3 or TRBV12-4 and J usage is TRBJ1-2, with D hard to call. The CDR3 runs to 13 residues. V gave up 6 bases and J gave up 8 bases, with 16 bases separating them. The DNA of the CDR3 is TGTGCCAGCAGCCCGGACTGGCGTGGGGGCTACACCTTC. Amino acids: CASSPDWRGGYTF.

This chain links TRBV3-1 (or the pseudogene TRBV3-2) with TRBJ1-6, with D unclear. There are 15 residues in the CDR3. The germline V gene encodes CDR1 LGHDT and CDR2 YNNKEL (reference sequence). V was shortened by 1 base and J by 10 bases, with 14 bases between the two germline ends. The CDR3 DNA follows: TGTGCCAGCAGCCAAGGGCCGGCGACGAGGTCACCCCTCCACTTT. Translated, it gives CASSQGPATRSPLHF.

The V gene is TRBV5-1, the J gene TRBJ2-5; possibly TRBD1 or TRBD2 for D (5 bases each). This CDR3 contains 14 residues. Germline V gives CDR1 SGHRS, CDR2 YFSETQ. V shed 4 bases and J shed 0 bases, with 10 bases lying between them. The CDR3 spells CASSPGRNQETQYF. The DNA of the CDR3 is TGCGCCAGCAGCCCGGGACGAAACCAAGAGACCCAGTACTTC.

The rearrangement joins TRBV30 to TRBJ1-5; TRBD1 might be the D (5 bases). Germline V gene lookup returns CDR1 GTSNPN and CDR2 SVGIG (reference sequence). The CDR3 consists of 14 residues. V dropped 4 bases and J dropped 1 base, with 11 bases sitting between them. The CDR3 region is CAWKRGGSNQPQHF. The CDR3 DNA is TGTGCCTGGAAAAGGGGTGGCAGCAATCAGCCCCAGCATTTT.

V gene TRBV5-4 combines with J gene TRBJ1-2; 7 bases map to TRBD1. The germline gives CDR1 SGHNT, CDR2 YYREEE (reference sequence). The length of the CDR3 is 14 residues. Losses at the gene ends were 4 bases for V and 5 bases for J; bases not matched to a gene: 8. The chain's CDR3 is CASSADRLTYGYTF. The CDR3 DNA is TGTGCCAGCAGCGCGGACAGGTTAACATATGGCTACACCTTC.

The genes are TRBV5-6 and TRBJ2-1, with D unclear. The V end was cut by 0 bases, the J end by 6 bases, with 10 bases between. This CDR3 contains 14 residues. In germline, CDR1 is SGHDT, CDR2 YYEEEE. The chain's CDR3 is CASSLGRDRNEQFF. DNA for the CDR3: TGTGCCAGCAGCTTGGGCCGAGACCGCAATGAGCAGTTCTTC. Complete variable domain (other parts from reference TRBV5-6 and TRBJ2-1): DAGVTQSPTHLIKTRGQQVTLRCSPKSGHDTVSWYQQALGQGPQFIFQYYEEEERQRGNFPDRFSGHQFPNYSSELNVNALLLGDSALYLCASSLGRDRNEQFFGPGTRLTVL.

This sequence joins TRBV6-5 and TRBJ1-6; 11 bases line up with TRBD1. The ends lost 4 bases at V and 10 bases at J; junction bases unmatched: 6. The CDR3 covers 15 residues. Germline-derived CDR1 and CDR2 are MNHEY and SVGAGI. CDR3 in amino acids: CASSFGQGAGSPLHF. The CDR3 DNA is TGTGCCAGCAGTTTCGGACAGGGGGCAGGGTCACCCCTCCACTTT.

This clone occurred once. The chain is built from TRBV7-2 and TRBJ2-7, with unresolved D. Trimming removed 5 bases at V and 3 bases at J, with 14 bases between. Germline CDR1 SGHTA, CDR2 FQGNSA. This CDR3 is 14 amino acids long. The CDR3 protein is CASSVSVPYYEQYF. The CDR3 bases are TGTGCCAGCAGCGTGAGCGTGCCCTACTACGAGCAGTACTTC.

The chain couples TRBV7-2 to TRBJ2-5; 11 nucleotides line up with TRBD2. V lost 1 base and J lost 7; bases outside the gene matches: 11. Germline CDR1 and CDR2: SGHTA and FQGNSA. This CDR3 has 17 amino acids. This CDR3 is CASSLGLAGGQMGTQYF. The CDR3 coding sequence is TGTGCCAGCAGCTTAGGGCTAGCGGGGGGACAGATGGGGACCCAGTACTTC.

This clone was observed a few times. This rearrangement joins TRBV2 to TRBJ2-5; 8 bases agree with TRBD1. Germline CDR1 SNHLY, CDR2 FYNNEI. The length of the CDR3 is 14 residues. Trimming cost V 8 bases and J 0 bases; bases outside gene matches: 5. For the CDR3, the DNA is TGTGCCAGCCCGGACAGGGACGACCAAGAGACCCAGTACTTC. It encodes CASPDRDDQETQYF.

This clone was seen once. This chain connects TRBV4-3 to TRBJ1-1; 7 nucleotides agree with TRBD1. This CDR3 is built from 16 residues. Germline trimming cut 0 bases from V and 5 bases from J; bases unmatched to any gene: 9. Per the germline V gene, CDR1 is LGHNA and CDR2 is YSLEER. The CDR3 DNA sequence: TGCGCCAGCAGCCAAGAGTCGACAGGGCCGGGGACTGAAGCTTTCTTT. Its protein is CASSQESTGPGTEAFF.

This clone was recorded only once. The chain uses TRBV27 and TRBJ2-4; D is perhaps TRBD1 (6 bases). Trimming cost V 6 bases and J 0 bases, with 15 bases left between them. Germline V gene sequence: CDR1 MNHEY, CDR2 SMNVEV (reference sequence). CDR3 size: 16 residues. CDR3 bases: TGTGCCAGCAGCGAACTCAGGGGTCAAGCCAAAAACATTCAGTACTTC. This encodes CASSELRGQAKNIQYF.

This rearrangement joins TRBV29-1 to TRBJ2-7; D possibly matches TRBD1 or TRBD2 (5 bases each). The V and J ends lost 5 bases and 7 bases respectively, with 21 bases between them. CDR1 SQVTM and CDR2 ANQGSEA come from the germline V gene. The CDR3 spans 14 residues. In DNA, the CDR3 is TGCAGCGTTTCCCCCGGGACCGCCTCGGGAGAGCAGTACTTC. This codes for CSVSPGTASGEQYF.

This chain connects TRBV7-9 to TRBJ1-5, with TRBD1 matching 7 bases. Germline trimming cut 6 bases from V and 5 bases from J; bases unmatched to any gene: 13. The CDR3 has 16 residues. CDR1 is SEHNR and CDR2 is FQNEAQ in the germline V gene (reference sequence). The CDR3 nucleotides are TGTGCCAGCAGTCTAGTGGTCCCAGGGGGGCATCAGCCCCAGCATTTT. It translates to CASSLVVPGGHQPQHF.

The CDR3 DNA reads as TGCAGCGTTGCGGGCAGGGCTAACACTGAAGCTTTCTTT. Protein: CSVAGRANTEAFF. The chain has TRBV29-1 and TRBJ1-1; D is possibly TRBD1 (5 bases). Deletions cut 4 bases from V and 2 bases from J, with 11 bases between. CDR3 size: 13 residues. The germline CDR1 and CDR2 sequences are SQVTM and ANQGSEA. The variable domain in full, with the rest retrieved from reference TRBV29-1 and TRBJ1-1, is SAVISQKPSRDICQRGTSLTIQCQVDSQVTMMFWYRQQPGQSLTLIATANQGSEATYESGFVIDKFPISRPNLTFSTLTVSNMSPEDSSIYLCSVAGRANTEAFFGQGTRLTVV.

The chain recombines TRBV12-3 or TRBV12-4 with TRBJ1-2; the D is unclear. The CDR3 is 12 amino acids. Trimming cost V 11 bases and J 8 bases, with 18 bases left between them. The DNA of the CDR3 is TGTGCCTTACGCACACAGATCGGCGGCTACACCTTC. Translation gives CALRTQIGGYTF.

The rearrangement links TRBV9 to TRBJ2-1; D gene unclear. The CDR3 consists of 14 residues. Germline CDR1 reads SGDLS; CDR2 reads YYNGEE. The ends were cut back, 0 bases at V and 8 bases at J, with 12 bases in the middle. The CDR3, as DNA: TGTGCCAGCAGCGTAGGCTCGGGTTGGGATGAGCAGTTCTTC. It yields the protein CASSVGSGWDEQFF.

The CDR3 coding sequence is TGTGCCAGCAGGAGAACGGCTGAAGCTTTCTTT. This encodes CASRRTAEAFF. This chain connects TRBV28 to TRBJ1-1; D gene ambiguous. The CDR3 length is 11 residues. V lost 6 bases to trimming and J lost 6 bases, with 8 bases between them. The germline V gene encodes CDR1 MDHEN and CDR2 SYDVKM.

The chain carries TRBV7-2 and TRBJ2-1; tentative D call: TRBD1 (6 bases). Per the germline V gene, CDR1 is SGHTA and CDR2 is FQGNSA. The CDR3 consists of 18 residues. V was clipped by 3 bases and J by 0 bases, with 18 bases between them. CDR3 coding DNA: TGTGCCAGCAGCTTTCTTCGCCGGACAGCCTCCTCCTACAATGAGCAGTTCTTC. Amino acids: CASSFLRRTASSYNEQFF.

J is TRBJ1-2 and V is TRBV5-4; 7 positions match TRBD1. The CDR3 is made up of 15 amino acids. Germline V CDR1 and CDR2: SGHNT, YYREEE (reference sequence). After removal of 4 bases from V and 0 bases from J, the junction contained 6 bases not matched to a gene. CDR3 sequence: CASSIGTETNYGYTF. Written as DNA, the CDR3 is TGTGCCAGCAGCATTGGGACAGAGACTAACTATGGCTACACCTTC.

The chain uses TRBV5-5 and TRBJ2-1, with D perhaps TRBD2 (6 bases). The germline gives CDR1 SGHKS, CDR2 YYEKEE (reference sequence). The germline V and J ends were trimmed by 4 bases and 0 bases, with 17 bases remaining between them. The CDR3 is 17 amino acids. The DNA for the CDR3 is TGTGCCAGCAGCCTCCGACTAGGCGGGTACTCCTACAATGAGCAGTTCTTC. Its protein product is CASSLRLGGYSYNEQFF. Combining the CDR3 with reference TRBV5-5 and TRBJ2-1 gives the whole variable domain DAGVTQSPTHLIKTRGQQVTLRCSPISGHKSVSWYQQVLGQGPQFIFQYYEKEERGRGNFPDRFSARQFPNYSSELNVNALLLGDSALYLCASSLRLGGYSYNEQFFGPGTRLTVL.

The V gene is TRBV10-3, the J gene TRBJ1-1; 7 bases align to TRBD1. The CDR3 covers 14 residues. Trimming removed 4 bases from V and 0 bases from J; junction bases left unmatched: 2. Germline values: CDR1 ENHRY, CDR2 SYGVKD. The CDR3 protein is CAISVQGMNTEAFF. CDR3 DNA: TGTGCCATCAGTGTACAGGGGATGAACACTGAAGCTTTCTTT.

The J gene is TRBJ2-5, the V gene TRBV12-5, with 10 bases aligning to TRBD2. V lost 2 bases to trimming and J lost 4 bases; unmatched junction nucleotides: 7. Germline CDR1 LGHNT, CDR2 FRNRAP. The length of the CDR3 is 16 residues. CDR3 amino acids: CASGLSSGGARETQYF. The CDR3 DNA reads as TGTGCTAGTGGTTTGTCCAGCGGGGGGGCCAGAGAGACCCAGTACTTC.

The CDR3 DNA follows: TGTGCCAGCAGCCCAGGGTGGCCAAACTACGAGCAGTACTTC. Protein sequence: CASSPGWPNYEQYF. This chain joins TRBV6-5 and TRBJ2-7, with a possible D match to TRBD1 (5 bases). Germline CDR1 and CDR2: MNHEY and SVGAGI. V was clipped by 6 bases and J by 3 bases, with 15 bases between them. The CDR3 runs to 14 residues.

J is TRBJ1-2 and V is TRBV25-1; D remains unclear. V gave up 5 bases and J gave up 7 bases, with 8 bases separating them. The CDR3 spans 11 residues. Germline lookup yields CDR1 MGHDK and CDR2 SYGVNS. DNA for the CDR3: TGTGCCAGCAGTACTGTTGTTGGCTACACCTTC. It yields the protein CASSTVVGYTF.

This chain joins TRBV7-2 and TRBJ2-3; D is unresolved. The CDR3 loop spans 14 amino acids. Germline V lookup: CDR1 SGHTA, CDR2 FQGNSA. V was clipped by 11 bases and J by 1 base, with 16 bases between them. In nucleotides, the CDR3 is TGTGCCGCCCAGAGGCCTCTACGCACAGATACGCAGTATTTT. Translated: CAAQRPLRTDTQYF.

The chain joins TRBV29-1 to TRBJ1-1, with 12 nucleotides matching TRBD1. The V gene's germline CDR1 is SQVTM and CDR2 ANQGSEA. Trimming removed 2 bases from V and 8 bases from J; junction bases left unmatched: 3. This CDR3 region has 13 residues. The CDR3 is CSVERDRGREAFF. In DNA form, the CDR3 reads TGCAGCGTTGAAAGGGACAGGGGGCGAGAAGCTTTCTTT. The full variable domain, rest sourced from reference TRBV29-1 and TRBJ1-1, is SAVISQKPSRDICQRGTSLTIQCQVDSQVTMMFWYRQQPGQSLTLIATANQGSEATYESGFVIDKFPISRPNLTFSTLTVSNMSPEDSSIYLCSVERDRGREAFFGQGTRLTVV.

This chain connects TRBV3-1 (or the pseudogene TRBV3-2) to TRBJ2-7; TRBD1 agrees at 10 bases. CDR1 and CDR2 from the germline V gene are LGHDT and YNNKEL (reference sequence). The CDR3 is 16 residues long. The J segment lost 0 bases and the V segment lost 4 bases, leaving 6 bases of the junction unmatched. CDR3 region: CASSPRQGAISYEQYF. In DNA, the CDR3 is TGTGCCAGCAGCCCGAGACAGGGGGCGATCTCCTACGAGCAGTACTTC.

V and J are TRBV10-3 and TRBJ2-7, with 13 positions matching TRBD2. The CDR3 has 16 amino acids. Germline V CDR1 and CDR2: ENHRY, SYGVKD. V lost 8 bases to trimming and J lost 7 bases; unmatched junction nucleotides: 14. The DNA for the CDR3 is TGTGCCATCGCTCGTTGGACTAGCGGGGGAGGGGGAGAGCAGTACTTC. Residues: CAIARWTSGGGGEQYF.

J is TRBJ2-7 and V is TRBV7-5; TRBD2 reflects the table's D call only, with no check against the DNA. TRBV7-5 is termed a pseudogene. The CDR3 has 15 amino acids. Here the CDR3 reads CARSPHEDSSYEQYF. The CDR3 DNA reads TGTGCCAGAAGCCCACACGAGGACTCCTCCTACGAGCAGTACTTC.

The chain joins TRBV7-8 to TRBJ1-1, with D possibly being TRBD1 (6 bases). Germline lookup yields CDR1 SGHVS and CDR2 FQNEAQ. The V end was cut by 6 bases, the J end by 3 bases, with 20 bases between. The CDR3 spans 16 residues. The DNA for the CDR3 is TGTGCCAGCAGTTCACAGTGGAGGGGGGAAGACACTGAAGCTTTCTTT. This codes for CASSSQWRGEDTEAFF.

The chain employs TRBV7-2 and TRBJ1-2, with D possibly matching TRBD1 (5 bases). The CDR3 is 16 amino acids. The V gene lost 5 bases and the J gene lost 4 bases, with 20 bases spanning the gap. Germline assignment: CDR1 SGHTA and CDR2 FQGNSA. CDR3 in DNA: TGTGCCAGCAGCACCGCCGGGAACCCCGGGGGCTATGGCTACACCTTC. This translates into CASSTAGNPGGYGYTF. Filled out from reference TRBV7-2 and TRBJ1-2, the complete variable domain reads GAGVSQSPSNKVTEKGKDVELRCDPISGHTALYWYRQSLGQGLEFLIYFQGNSAPDKSGLPSDRFSAERTGGSVSTLTIQRTQQEDSAVYLCASSTAGNPGGYGYTFGSGTRLTVV.